Shown below are 8 T cell receptor beta chains from a single sample sequenced in a study of T cell responses to AZD1222 COVID-19 vaccine (dated by TCRdb to the early 2020s). Library generation was performed with the immunoSEQ multiplex PCR assay. TCRdb obtained this table from immuneACCESS and retained in-frame rearrangements with V and J assigned. These tables miss some clones; where compared with another copy, unresolved V genes account for less than half of the shortfall, and the remainder is unexplained. Across this sample there are approximately 170,000 clones, with approximately 90% seen only once. The ten largest make up 4.4% of the sample. The label giving this sample's time point can be read as: baseline before first vaccination. Sequenced material: peripheral blood, taken on day 0 of AZD1222 vaccination. The source of these receptors is an adult in good health.

This clone was detected once. The chain couples TRBV27 to TRBJ1-2; 9 nucleotides match TRBD1. CDR1 MNHEY and CDR2 SMNVEV come from the germline V gene (reference sequence). The CDR3 loop spans 14 amino acids. After removal of 5 bases from V and 4 bases from J, the junction contained 5 bases not matched to a gene. CDR3 DNA sequence: TGTGCCAGCAGTCCCGGGACAGGGACCTATGGCTACACCTTC. Protein sequence: CASSPGTGTYGYTF.

This clone has just a few counts. The V and J genes are TRBV3-1 (or the pseudogene TRBV3-2) and TRBJ2-5, with D tentatively TRBD2 (5 bases). There are 15 residues in the CDR3. Trimming cost V 0 bases and J 1 base, with 9 bases left between them. Germline values: CDR1 LGHDT, CDR2 YNNKEL (reference sequence). As DNA, the CDR3 is TGTGCCAGCAGCCAAGAGGGCGGGCCCCAAGAGACCCAGTACTTC. It translates to CASSQEGGPQETQYF.

Only one count was recorded for this clone. The rearrangement links TRBV7-8 to TRBJ2-1; either TRBD1 or TRBD2 may supply D (5 bases each). Trimming took off 6 bases at V and 5 bases at J, with 35 bases between the two ends. CDR1 and CDR2 from the germline V gene are SGHVS and FQNEAQ. CDR3 length: 21 residues. The CDR3, as DNA: TGTGCCAGCAGTCCCCGGCGCCGGGGCAGGAGGTCCAAGGCATTCCACAATGAGCAGTTCTTC. It translates to CASSPRRRGRRSKAFHNEQFF.

The rearrangement joins TRBV9 to TRBJ2-7, with TRBD2 matching over 12 bases. After removal of 4 bases from V and 6 bases from J, the junction contained 14 bases not matched to a gene. The CDR3 is 17 residues long. Germline V CDR1 and CDR2: SGDLS, YYNGEE. The CDR3 sequence: CASSTTRLAGDQGEQYF. In nucleotides, the CDR3 is TGTGCCAGCAGCACAACCCGACTAGCGGGAGATCAGGGCGAGCAGTACTTC.

The rearrangement links TRBV29-1 to TRBJ2-7; maybe TRBD1 (5 bases). Trimming left V 7 bases short and J 0 bases short, with 13 bases between. This CDR3 is 13 amino acids long. The germline V gene has CDR1 SQVTM and CDR2 ANQGSEA. CDR3 sequence: CSAETDNSYEQYF. CDR3 nucleotides: TGCAGCGCCGAAACGGACAACTCCTACGAGCAGTACTTC.

The V gene is TRBV28, the J gene TRBJ1-2; no clear D. V lost 2 bases and J 7 bases, leaving 14 bases between the germline ends. The CDR3 is 14 amino acids. Germline CDR1 reads MDHEN; CDR2 reads SYDVKM. The CDR3 bases are TGTGCCAGCAGTTTAGAAATTGACGAAGGTGGCTACACCTTC. This encodes CASSLEIDEGGYTF.

This clone was seen once. This chain joins TRBV28 and TRBJ1-5; D might be TRBD1 (5 bases). Germline CDR1 and CDR2: MDHEN and SYDVKM. The length of the CDR3 is 14 residues. V lost 6 bases to trimming and J lost 7 bases, with 16 bases between them. Written as DNA, the CDR3 is TGTGCCAGCAGCTCCCCTTCCGGGACCCAGCCCCAGCATTTT. It yields the protein CASSSPSGTQPQHF.

This sequence joins TRBV4-2 and TRBJ1-2; weak D call: TRBD1 (6 bases). The germline V and J ends were trimmed by 4 bases and 7 bases, with 22 bases remaining between them. The CDR3 is 16 amino acids. The germline V gene encodes CDR1 LGHNA and CDR2 YNFKEQ. The CDR3 protein is CASSPLGAGNLAGYTF. The CDR3 DNA reads TGTGCCAGCAGCCCGCTGGGGGCGGGGAATCTGGCTGGCTACACCTTC.